One sample yielded the 9 T cell receptor beta chains listed below, sequenced in a study of PD-L1 blockade in urothelial cancer (dated 2017 in TCRdb). Receptors were amplified or captured by the immunoSEQ multiplex PCR assay. In TCRdb, the immuneACCESS table is reduced to in-frame sequences with V and J assigned. These tables do not hold every clone; where another copy was compared, an unresolved V gene accounts for under half, and the others remain unexplained. This sample comprises tens of thousands of clones, about 83% of them detected only once. The ten largest clones capture 9.2% of the sample. Sample time point, as interpreted from the label and publication: pretreatment peripheral blood. Sequences were derived from PBMCs, sampled around atezolizumab (anti-PD-L1) treatment. These receptors came from a woman in her 70s with urothelial cancer.

J is TRBJ2-1 and V is TRBV6-1; 7 bases fit TRBD2. V was clipped by 2 bases and J by 1 base; unmatched bases: 8. The CDR3 has 17 residues. Germline V gene sequence: CDR1 MNHNS, CDR2 SASEGT. CDR3 region: CASSETVWGGSYNEQFF. CDR3 sequence (DNA): TGTGCCAGCAGTGAAACGGTCTGGGGAGGGTCCTACAATGAGCAGTTCTTC.

The chain employs TRBV18 and TRBJ2-7; 7 positions match TRBD1. The V gene's germline CDR1 is KGHSH and CDR2 LQKENI. CDR3 length: 14 amino acids. J lost 6 bases, V lost 2 bases, and 7 bases had no gene match. This CDR3 is CASSPSDRVSEQYF. CDR3 sequence (DNA): TGTGCCAGCTCACCAAGCGACAGGGTAAGCGAGCAGTACTTC.

The CDR3 DNA is TGTGCCAGCAGTTCGTCGGGAGTACAAAGGGCGCAGCCCCAGCATTTT. Translating gives CASSSSGVQRAQPQHF. The rearrangement links TRBV27 to TRBJ1-5; D unresolved. Germline V gene sequence: CDR1 MNHEY, CDR2 SMNVEV (reference sequence). The V gene lost 4 bases and the J gene lost 7 bases, with 20 bases spanning the gap. CDR3 length equals 16 residues.

The chain recombines TRBV18 with TRBJ1-3, with TRBD1 identical over 10 bases. The trim removed 1 base at V and 2 bases at J, leaving 14 bases unmatched. CDR1 is KGHSH, CDR2 LQKENI, per germline. This CDR3 has 20 amino acids. The CDR3 loop reads CASSPLSGRTGGLAGNTIYF. The CDR3 DNA sequence: TGTGCCAGCTCACCACTCTCTGGACGGACAGGGGGATTAGCTGGAAACACCATATATTTT.

This sequence joins TRBV6-1 and TRBJ1-1; 8 bases are a match to TRBD1. The CDR3 has 17 residues. Trimming cost V 4 bases and J 3 bases; bases outside gene matches: 13. From germline, CDR1 is MNHNS and CDR2 SASEGT. As DNA, the CDR3 is TGTGCCAGCAGTGGTAGACAGGGGCCACCGTCATACACTGAAGCTTTCTTT. Its protein is CASSGRQGPPSYTEAFF.

V is TRBV11-2 and J is TRBJ2-1; 7 positions match TRBD1. The CDR3 is 13 amino acids. J lost 12 bases, V lost 5 bases, and 10 bases had no gene match. Germline assignment: CDR1 SGHAT and CDR2 FQNNGV. The CDR3 DNA is TGTGCCAGCAGCGCTTTAACCACAGGGGTGCAGTTCTTC. As protein: CASSALTTGVQFF.

The V call is TRBV7-9, the J call TRBJ1-2; 9 bases fit TRBD1. The CDR3 is 17 residues long. Trimming cost V 0 bases and J 0 bases; bases outside gene matches: 5. Per the germline V gene, CDR1 is SEHNR and CDR2 is FQNEAQ (reference sequence). The CDR3 region is CASSLAGTGTTNYGYTF. CDR3 in DNA: TGTGCCAGCAGCTTAGCCGGGACAGGGACCACTAACTATGGCTACACCTTC.

This chain connects TRBV5-1 to TRBJ2-6; 7 bases agree with TRBD1. V shed 4 bases and J 0 bases; nucleotides not matched to a gene: 4. Germline CDR1 is SGHRS and CDR2 is YFSETQ. This CDR3 contains 16 residues. Written as DNA, the CDR3 is TGCGCCAGCAGCACGGGACAGTTCTCTGGGGCCAACGTCCTGACTTTC. As protein: CASSTGQFSGANVLTF.

The J gene is TRBJ1-4, the V gene TRBV7-9; 9 bases fit TRBD1. The CDR3 extends over 14 amino acids. Trimming cost V 3 bases and J 10 bases; bases outside gene matches: 6. Germline V lookup: CDR1 SEHNR, CDR2 FQNEAQ (reference sequence). The CDR3: CASSFGDRAGKLFF. The CDR3 DNA reads TGTGCCAGCAGCTTCGGGGACAGGGCTGGAAAACTGTTTTTT.